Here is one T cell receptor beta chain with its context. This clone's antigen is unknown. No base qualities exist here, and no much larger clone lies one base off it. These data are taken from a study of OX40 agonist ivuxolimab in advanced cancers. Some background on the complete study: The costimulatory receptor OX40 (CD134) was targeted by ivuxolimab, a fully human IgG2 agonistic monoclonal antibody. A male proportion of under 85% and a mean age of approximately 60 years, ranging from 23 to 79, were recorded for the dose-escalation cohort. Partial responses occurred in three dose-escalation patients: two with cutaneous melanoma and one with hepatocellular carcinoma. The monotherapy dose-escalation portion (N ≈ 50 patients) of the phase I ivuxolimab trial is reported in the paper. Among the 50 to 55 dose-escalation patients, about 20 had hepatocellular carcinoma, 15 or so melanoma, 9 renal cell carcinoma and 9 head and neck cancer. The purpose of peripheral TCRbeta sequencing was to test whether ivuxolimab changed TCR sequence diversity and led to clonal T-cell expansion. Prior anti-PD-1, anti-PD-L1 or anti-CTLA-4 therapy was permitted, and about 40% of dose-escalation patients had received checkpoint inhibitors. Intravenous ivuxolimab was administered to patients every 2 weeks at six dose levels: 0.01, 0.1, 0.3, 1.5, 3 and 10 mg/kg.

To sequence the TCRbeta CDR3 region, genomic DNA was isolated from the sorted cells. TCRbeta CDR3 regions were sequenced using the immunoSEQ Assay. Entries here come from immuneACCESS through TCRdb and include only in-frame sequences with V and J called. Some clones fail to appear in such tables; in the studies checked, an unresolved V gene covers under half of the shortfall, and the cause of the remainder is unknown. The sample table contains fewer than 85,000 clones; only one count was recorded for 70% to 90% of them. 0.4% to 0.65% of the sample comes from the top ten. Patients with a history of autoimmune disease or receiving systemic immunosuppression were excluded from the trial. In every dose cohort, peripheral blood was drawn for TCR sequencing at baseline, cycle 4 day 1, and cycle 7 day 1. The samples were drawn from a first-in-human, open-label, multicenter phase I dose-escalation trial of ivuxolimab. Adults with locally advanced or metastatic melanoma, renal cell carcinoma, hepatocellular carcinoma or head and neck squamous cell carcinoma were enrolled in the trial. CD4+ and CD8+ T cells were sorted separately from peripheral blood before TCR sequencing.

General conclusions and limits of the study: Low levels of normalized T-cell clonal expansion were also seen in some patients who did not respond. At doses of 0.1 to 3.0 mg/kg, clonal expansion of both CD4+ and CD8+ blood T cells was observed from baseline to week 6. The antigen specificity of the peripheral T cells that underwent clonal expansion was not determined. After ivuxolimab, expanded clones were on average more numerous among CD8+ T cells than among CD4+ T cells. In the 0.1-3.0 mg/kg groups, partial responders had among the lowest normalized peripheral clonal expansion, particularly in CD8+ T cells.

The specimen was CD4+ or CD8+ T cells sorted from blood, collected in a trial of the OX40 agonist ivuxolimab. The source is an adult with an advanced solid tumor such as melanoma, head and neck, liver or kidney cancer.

At the DNA level, the sequence is TGTGCCAGCAGCGTCGGACAGGCTCGGGAGACCCAGTACTTC. Translated, it gives CASSVGQARETQYF. Recombination connected TRBV5-4 to TRBJ2-5; TRBD1 fits 7 bases in the junction. The germline V gene (reference sequence) specifies SGHNT as CDR1 and YYREEE as CDR2. Germline trimming: 4 bases from V, 5 bases from J; junction bases outside gene matches: 8. The CDR3 has 14 amino acids, counting the end cysteine and phenylalanine. CDR3 DNA is the only sequence kept; it has 42 bases, read in frame from the first base.